Sequencing of this T cell receptor (beta chain) was carried out in a study of blood T cell repertoires in COVID-19. Using immunoSEQ multiplex PCR, the repertoire was profiled, and TCRdb retains in-frame clones only, with some absent. The profile shows about 180,000 clones, 89% of them singletons. Participants reported their clinical history, and cohort assignment relied on those reports. V dropped 6 bases and J dropped 1 base, with 9 bases sitting between them. The CDR3 runs 14 residues. Germline assignment: CDR1 MNHEY and CDR2 SMNVEV (reference sequence). This clonotype originated in a woman aged 35 to 49 with acute COVID-19. Material for sequencing was PBMCs or T cells enriched from blood (not recorded which). The rearrangement links TRBV27 to TRBJ2-2; no clear D gene. CDR3 in DNA: TGTGCCAGCAGCCCCTCAGGGAACACCGGGGAGCTGTTTTTT. Translation gives CASSPSGNTGELFF.